This T cell receptor (beta chain) was retrieved from a study of shared clonotypes between healthy human individuals. Study-wide context: The donors, a couple of women and a few men, were aged 18 to 49.

Original data processing: With immunoSEQ giving junction-only sequences and no quality scores, filtering differed. Sequenced by immunoSEQ multiplex PCR; TCRdb stores in-frame clones only, minus some. V and J calls and clone size are those listed in that table; D and trimming were worked out from the DNA. The data contain some 900,000 clones, 76% of them singletons. The CDR3 has 12 amino acids. Per germline, CDR1 SGHDT and CDR2 YYEEEE. Trimming pared 0 bases from V and 9 bases from J, leaving 10 bases between. V is TRBV5-6 and J is TRBJ2-7; perhaps TRBD2 as D (5 bases). The clonotype comes from a man aged 18 to 29 in good health. Sequencing input: memory CD4+ T cells sorted from blood. Subset reported: CD45RA-negative fraction. CDR3 sequence reads: CASSLDIGGQYF. For the CDR3, the DNA is TGTGCCAGCAGCTTGGACATCGGAGGGCAGTACTTC.